The 16 T cell receptor beta chains presented below share a single source sample, sequenced in a study of cytomegalovirus exposure and HLA in healthy donors. PCR used 60 Vbeta primers and 13 Jbeta primers. Assay used: immunoSEQ multiplex PCR; TCRdb lists only in-frame clones, some missing. The data show 160,000 or so clones, roughly 79% seen once. Sequences were obtained from PBMCs. The source of these receptors is a woman aged 45-59 years in good health and CMV-seronegative.

This clone appeared once. The chain uses TRBV28 and TRBJ2-6, with a tentative D call TRBD1 (5 bases). Trimming pared 5 bases from V and 1 base from J, leaving 9 bases between. Germline values: CDR1 MDHEN, CDR2 SYDVKM. The CDR3 consists of 15 residues. The DNA of the CDR3 is TGTGCCAGCAGTCACCAGGGATCTGGGGCCAACGTCCTGACTTTC. Translation gives CASSHQGSGANVLTF.

V gene TRBV15 combines with J gene TRBJ2-2; 12 nucleotides agree with TRBD2. Unmatched junction bases numbered 4, after V lost 1 base and J lost 1 base. This CDR3 contains 18 residues. Germline V gene data show CDR1 as LNHNV and CDR2 as YYDKDF (reference sequence). The CDR3 region is CATSRVPSGRGNTGELFF. Written as DNA, the CDR3 is TGTGCCACCAGCAGAGTTCCTAGCGGGAGGGGGAACACCGGGGAGCTGTTTTTT.

The chain has TRBV18 and TRBJ2-6, with D possibly matching TRBD2 (5 bases). This CDR3 region has 16 residues. V was pared by 3 bases and J by 4 bases, with 13 bases between. Germline CDR1 reads KGHSH; CDR2 reads LQKENI. The CDR3 reads CASSPRVLEGANVLTF. The CDR3 DNA reads as TGTGCCAGCTCACCGAGGGTACTGGAGGGGGCCAACGTCCTGACTTTC.

This sequence joins TRBV19 and TRBJ1-2; D perhaps matches TRBD1 (5 bases). V was clipped by 3 bases and J by 10 bases, with 9 bases between them. CDR3 length: 11 residues. Looked up from germline, CDR1 is LNHDA and CDR2 is SQIVND (reference sequence). The CDR3 loop reads CASSIGGTYTF. The CDR3 DNA sequence: TGTGCCAGTAGTATCGGGGGGACCTACACCTTC. Full variable domain (outside the CDR3, taken from reference TRBV19 and TRBJ1-2): DGGITQSPKYLFRKEGQNVTLSCEQNLNHDAMYWYRQDPGQGLRLIYYSQIVNDFQKGDIAEGYSVSREKKESFPLTVTSAQKNPTAFYLCASSIGGTYTFGSGTRLTVV.

This clone was recorded a few times. V and J are TRBV6-4 and TRBJ1-6; D perhaps matches TRBD1 (5 bases). The V gene lost 6 bases and the J gene lost 10 bases, with 13 bases spanning the gap. This CDR3 has 13 amino acids. Germline lookup yields CDR1 MRHNA and CDR2 SNTAGT. The CDR3 loop reads CASRLGGESPLHF. DNA of the CDR3: TGTGCCAGCAGACTGGGGGGGGAATCACCCCTCCACTTT.

The V and J genes are TRBV7-2 and TRBJ2-1; no clear D gene. Trimming took off 2 bases at V and 7 bases at J, with 15 bases between the two ends. The CDR3 length is 15 residues. The V gene's germline CDR1 is SGHTA and CDR2 FQGNSA. This CDR3 is CASSLRGEDFNEQFF. CDR3 DNA: TGTGCCAGCAGCTTAAGAGGCGAAGATTTTAATGAGCAGTTCTTC. The full variable domain, completed using reference TRBV7-2 and TRBJ2-1, is GAGVSQSPSNKVTEKGKDVELRCDPISGHTALYWYRQSLGQGLEFLIYFQGNSAPDKSGLPSDRFSAERTGGSVSTLTIQRTQQEDSAVYLCASSLRGEDFNEQFFGPGTRLTVL.

This clone was observed a handful of times. The chain recombines TRBV9 with TRBJ2-3, with 7 bases identical to TRBD1. V lost 4 bases to trimming and J lost 0 bases; unmatched junction nucleotides: 8. Germline assignment: CDR1 SGDLS and CDR2 YYNGEE. The CDR3 is made up of 16 amino acids. The chain's CDR3 is CASSPSGGQSTDTQYF. The DNA of the CDR3 is TGTGCCAGCAGCCCATCTGGGGGACAGAGCACAGATACGCAGTATTTT.

The rearrangement joins TRBV5-5 to TRBJ1-6; D not resolved. The CDR3 consists of 14 residues. The ends were cut back, 4 bases at V and 8 bases at J, with 13 bases in the middle. Germline lookup yields CDR1 SGHKS and CDR2 YYEKEE (reference sequence). CDR3 protein: CASSLDPTDSPLHF. The CDR3 bases are TGTGCCAGCAGCCTCGATCCTACAGATTCACCCCTCCACTTT.

This clone has a single count. As DNA, the CDR3 is TGTGCCAGCAGTCGTCCGGGACAGGGGGACTATGGCTACACCTTC. Its protein is CASSRPGQGDYGYTF. The genes are TRBV6-6 and TRBJ1-2, with TRBD1 matching 11 bases. CDR1 and CDR2 from the germline V gene are MNHNY and SVGAGI (reference sequence). The length of the CDR3 is 15 residues. V lost 5 bases and J lost 3; bases outside the gene matches: 5.

This sequence joins TRBV7-9 and TRBJ2-3, with D unclear. The CDR3 contains 12 residues. Germline V gene lookup returns CDR1 SEHNR and CDR2 FQNEAQ (reference sequence). V dropped 5 bases and J dropped 5 bases, with 8 bases sitting between them. The CDR3 DNA sequence: TGTGCCAGCAGCGCCGAGGAAGATACGCAGTATTTT. As protein: CASSAEEDTQYF.

This clone occurred a few times. The genes are TRBV6-6 and TRBJ1-1; D gene unclear. Per germline, CDR1 MNHNY and CDR2 SVGAGI (reference sequence). The CDR3 is made up of 15 amino acids. V lost 0 bases and J 0 bases, leaving 8 bases between the germline ends. The CDR3 region has the DNA TGTGCCAGCAGTTACTCTATAGAATTGAACACTGAAGCTTTCTTT. This codes for CASSYSIELNTEAFF.

This sequence joins TRBV25-1 and TRBJ1-2, with D possibly TRBD1 on 6 matching bases. In germline, CDR1 is MGHDK, CDR2 SYGVNS. The ends were cut back, 4 bases at V and 4 bases at J, with 16 bases in the middle. This CDR3 contains 15 residues. The CDR3 sequence is CASSGDPTGVYGYTF. The CDR3 DNA is TGTGCCAGCAGTGGCGACCCGACAGGAGTCTATGGCTACACCTTC.

This chain uses TRBV4-3 with TRBJ1-4; D is possibly TRBD1 (5 bases). In germline, CDR1 is LGHNA, CDR2 YSLEER. The V end was cut by 1 base, the J end by 6 bases, with 9 bases between. The CDR3 extends over 14 amino acids. In nucleotides, the CDR3 is TGCGCCAGCAGCCAAGTCGGGACTCATGAAAAACTGTTTTTT. It encodes CASSQVGTHEKLFF.

This clone was picked up one time. The genes are TRBV6-1 and TRBJ2-3, with 8 bases fitting TRBD1. The CDR3 is 15 amino acids. Looked up from germline, CDR1 is MNHNS and CDR2 is SASEGT. V was pared by 7 bases and J by 1 base, with 7 bases of the junction left unmatched. The CDR3 loop reads CASIQGARGTDTQYF. DNA of the CDR3: TGTGCCAGCATCCAGGGGGCCAGGGGCACAGATACGCAGTATTTT.

Details on this clone: A junction end diverges from the germline sequence, so it may reflect a read error. Here the CDR3 DNA reads TGCGCCAGTAAGTTGGCGGGCGTGGAAGGCTACACCTTC. It specifies CASKLAGVEGYTF. The chain combines TRBV2 with TRBJ1-2; D gene ambiguous. The CDR3 loop spans 13 amino acids. The V gene's germline CDR1 is SNHLY and CDR2 FYNNEI.

The V gene is TRBV4-3, the J gene TRBJ1-2; 9 nucleotides line up with TRBD1. This CDR3 spans 15 amino acids. Germline loops: CDR1 LGHNA, CDR2 YSLEER. J lost 7 bases, V lost 1 base, and 7 bases had no gene match. The CDR3 region is CASSQVLGQGPGYTF. The CDR3 bases are TGCGCCAGCAGCCAAGTCTTAGGACAGGGGCCTGGCTACACCTTC.